The 28 T cell receptor beta chains presented below share a single source sample, sequenced in a study of blood T cell repertoires in COVID-19. Libraries were prepared by immunoSEQ multiplex PCR; TCRdb keeps only in-frame clonotypes and omits some of them. Among fewer than 200,000 clones listed, 84% were seen once. Material for sequencing was PBMCs or T cells enriched from blood (not recorded which). The receptors originated from a man aged 45-60 years who had recovered from COVID-19.

The chain has TRBV6-5 and TRBJ1-1, with 7 positions matching TRBD1. Trimming took 5 bases from V and 0 from J; bases not matched to a gene: 6. The CDR3 has 15 residues. From germline, CDR1 is MNHEY and CDR2 SVGAGI. This CDR3 reads CASSTGDRMNTEAFF. The CDR3 nucleotides read TGTGCCAGCAGTACAGGGGACAGAATGAACACTGAAGCTTTCTTT.

This chain uses TRBV12-3 or TRBV12-4 with TRBJ2-5; a weak D match, TRBD2 (6 bases). The ends were cut back, 8 bases at V and 7 bases at J, with 14 bases in the middle. The CDR3 length is 12 residues. The CDR3 loop is CASPDPGGTQYF. DNA of the CDR3: TGTGCCAGCCCAGACCCCGGGGGGACCCAGTACTTC.

This chain links TRBV5-1 with TRBJ2-4; 7 bases map to TRBD2. The length of the CDR3 is 14 residues. The junction had 10 bases not matched to a gene; V was cut back by 4 bases and J by 9 bases. CDR1 and CDR2 from the germline V gene are SGHRS and YFSETQ. The CDR3 protein is CASSPDLGGGIQYF. The CDR3 DNA reads TGCGCCAGCAGCCCCGACCTGGGGGGGGGCATTCAGTACTTC.

V gene TRBV28 combines with J gene TRBJ1-2; D possibly corresponds to TRBD1 (6 bases). The CDR3 has 14 amino acids. CDR1 MDHEN and CDR2 SYDVKM come from the germline V gene. V was clipped by 5 bases and J by 8 bases, with 18 bases between them. The CDR3 DNA follows: TGTGCCAGCAGTCTGATATTGGGGGCGAACGGCTACACCTTC. It translates to CASSLILGANGYTF.

V gene TRBV24-1 combines with J gene TRBJ1-5; 10 bases agree with TRBD1. V dropped 9 bases and J dropped 4; count of bases not matched to a gene: 5. The CDR3 runs 14 residues. Looked up from germline, CDR1 is KGHDR and CDR2 is SFDVKD. The CDR3 is CATSGTGENQPQHF. The CDR3 DNA follows: TGTGCCACCTCCGGGACAGGGGAAAATCAGCCCCAGCATTTT.

Written as DNA, the CDR3 is TGTGCCAGCAGCTCGGGACAGGGGTGGGCCGGGGAGCTGTTTTTT. This sequence encodes CASSSGQGWAGELFF. The V gene is TRBV11-3, the J gene TRBJ2-2, with TRBD1 matching over 10 bases. With V trimmed by 4 bases and J by 6 bases, 5 bases remained unmatched. CDR3 size: 15 residues. The germline gives CDR1 SGHNT, CDR2 YENEEA.

This chain uses TRBV6-2 or TRBV6-3 with TRBJ1-3; TRBD1 matches at 7 bases. The CDR3 has 16 amino acids. Germline V CDR1 and CDR2: MNHEY, SVGEGT. V shed 8 bases and J 0 bases; nucleotides not matched to a gene: 10. The CDR3 sequence: CASGRLGDSSGNTIYF. The CDR3 coding sequence is TGTGCCAGCGGCCGCCTCGGGGACAGCTCTGGAAACACCATATATTTT.

The chain is built from TRBV10-1 and TRBJ2-2; TRBD2 might be the D (7 bases). This CDR3 contains 15 residues. CDR1 WNHNN and CDR2 SYGVQD come from the germline V gene (reference sequence). The V gene lost 5 bases and the J gene lost 4 bases, with 14 bases spanning the gap. The CDR3 DNA sequence: TGCGCCAGCAGTCACGGGGGGCCGGGCACCGGGGAGCTGTTTTTT. This translates into CASSHGGPGTGELFF.

This chain joins TRBV18 and TRBJ1-1; 8 nucleotides align to TRBD1. The V gene end was trimmed by 8 bases and the J gene end by 0 bases; junction bases not matched to a gene: 8. The germline CDR1 and CDR2 sequences are KGHSH and LQKENI. The CDR3 length is 15 residues. For the CDR3, the DNA is TGTGCCAGCAGAACAGGGGGTGGGATGAACACTGAAGCTTTCTTT. Protein: CASRTGGGMNTEAFF.

The chain recombines TRBV7-2 with TRBJ1-3; D unresolved. This CDR3 is built from 14 residues. V lost 5 bases to trimming and J lost 4 bases, with 12 bases between them. The germline CDR1 and CDR2 sequences are SGHTA and FQGNSA. The CDR3 DNA sequence: TGTGCCAGCAGCCCAACGACTGGAGGAAACACCATATATTTT. Translation gives CASSPTTGGNTIYF.

The V and J genes are TRBV6-5 and TRBJ1-5; no definite D call. V lost 4 bases and J lost 7, with 11 bases in between. The CDR3 contains 13 residues. Germline V gene data show CDR1 as MNHEY and CDR2 as SVGAGI. The CDR3 nucleotides read TGTGCCAGCAGTTCCTATCCGGGACAGCCCCAGCATTTT. The encoded protein is CASSSYPGQPQHF.

This chain uses TRBV5-8 with TRBJ1-4; D is ambiguous. V lost 0 bases and J 8 bases, leaving 17 bases between the germline ends. CDR3 size: 16 residues. Germline V lookup: CDR1 SGHTS, CDR2 YDEGEE. DNA for the CDR3: TGTGCCAGCAGCTTGGCCGTGACATCGCGATGGGAAAAACTGTTTTTT. Translation: CASSLAVTSRWEKLFF.

This chain uses TRBV19 with TRBJ1-3, with 8 bases that match TRBD1. The CDR3 sequence is 14 residues long. Germline values: CDR1 LNHDA, CDR2 SQIVND (reference sequence). Losses at the gene ends were 6 bases for V and 0 bases for J; bases not matched to a gene: 1. The CDR3 DNA reads TGTGCCAGTAGGGGACAGGACTCTGGAAACACCATATATTTT. Translating gives CASRGQDSGNTIYF. Based on the CDR3 plus reference TRBV19 and TRBJ1-3, the full variable domain is DGGITQSPKYLFRKEGQNVTLSCEQNLNHDAMYWYRQDPGQGLRLIYYSQIVNDFQKGDIAEGYSVSREKKESFPLTVTSAQKNPTAFYLCASRGQDSGNTIYFGEGSWLTVV.

CDR3 nucleotides: TGTGCCAGCAGTTCAGCAGGCTCTAATCAGCCCCAGCATTTT. Protein: CASSSAGSNQPQHF. The gene calls are TRBV25-1 and TRBJ1-5, with D unresolved. Deletions cut 5 bases from V and 4 bases from J, with 12 bases between. The germline V gene encodes CDR1 MGHDK and CDR2 SYGVNS. The CDR3 is made up of 14 amino acids.

CDR3 sequence: CASSKPWSWDRGQPQHF. In nucleotides, the CDR3 is TGTGCCAGCAGCAAACCCTGGAGTTGGGACAGAGGTCAGCCCCAGCATTTT. The chain carries TRBV21-1 and TRBJ1-5; TRBD1 is taken as the D call from the table, unchecked against the DNA. TRBV21-1 is a documented pseudogene. This CDR3 has 17 amino acids.

The chain combines TRBV4-1 with TRBJ2-2; 11 bases line up with TRBD2. Per germline, CDR1 MGHRA and CDR2 YSYEKL. Trimming removed 4 bases from V and 1 base from J; junction bases left unmatched: 8. CDR3 size: 18 residues. CDR3 region: CASSRSPGLAVNTGELFF. DNA for the CDR3: TGCGCCAGCAGCCGTTCGCCGGGACTAGCGGTGAACACCGGGGAGCTGTTTTTT.

The V and J genes are TRBV11-2 and TRBJ2-7; 12 bases map to TRBD2. V was pared by 5 bases and J by 3 bases, with 5 bases of the junction left unmatched. From germline, CDR1 is SGHAT and CDR2 FQNNGV. This CDR3 is 15 amino acids long. The DNA of the CDR3 is TGTGCCAGCAGCCACCGACTAGCGGGGGACTACGAGCAGTACTTC. Protein sequence: CASSHRLAGDYEQYF.

The rearrangement joins TRBV30 to TRBJ1-3; D is possibly TRBD1 (6 bases). The V end was cut by 4 bases, the J end by 5 bases, with 12 bases between. The CDR3 length is 13 residues. Germline V gene sequence: CDR1 GTSNPN, CDR2 SVGIG (reference sequence). This chain's CDR3 is CAWIPGARNTIYF. Written as DNA, the CDR3 is TGTGCCTGGATTCCAGGGGCGAGAAACACCATATATTTT.

The chain recombines TRBV23-1 with TRBJ1-4; the D gene is possibly TRBD1 (6 bases). TRBV23-1 is an open reading frame, and its role is uncertain. The CDR3 has 17 amino acids. V dropped 9 bases and J dropped 0 bases, with 20 bases sitting between them. The CDR3 here is CARKGRGFRATNEKLFF. The CDR3 DNA sequence: TGCGCCAGGAAGGGCAGGGGCTTTCGAGCAACTAATGAAAAACTGTTTTTT.

The chain carries TRBV7-2 and TRBJ1-2, with unresolved D. The CDR3 is 13 residues long. Between the trimmed V and J ends, which lost 5 bases and 4 bases, there was a span of 11 bases. CDR1 is SGHTA, CDR2 FQGNSA, per germline. The CDR3, as DNA: TGTGCCAGCAGCGAACAAGTTTTCTATGGCTACACCTTC. Its translation is CASSEQVFYGYTF.

The CDR3, as DNA: TGTGCCAGCAGTTACTCGGATGGGTGGGCGGAGCAGTACTTC. Amino acids: CASSYSDGWAEQYF. The chain couples TRBV6-6 to TRBJ2-7; D gene unclear. The CDR3 extends over 14 amino acids. Germline CDR1 MNHNY, CDR2 SVGAGI (reference sequence). V was pared by 0 bases and J by 7 bases, with 13 bases between.

This clone was detected only a few times. The chain uses TRBV19 and TRBJ2-2; D ambiguous. The CDR3 length is 12 residues. V lost 7 bases, J lost 0 bases, and 3 bases lay in between. Looked up from germline, CDR1 is LNHDA and CDR2 is SQIVND (reference sequence). In DNA, the CDR3 is TGTGCCAGTACTACGAACACCGGGGAGCTGTTTTTT. Amino acids: CASTTNTGELFF.

The rearrangement uses TRBV19 and TRBJ1-5; D might be TRBD1 (5 bases). V shed 7 bases and J shed 4 bases, with 14 bases lying between them. The CDR3 covers 14 residues. Germline assignment: CDR1 LNHDA and CDR2 SQIVND (reference sequence). CDR3 amino acids: CASNLIGGNQPQHF. CDR3 in DNA: TGTGCCAGTAACCTCATCGGGGGGAATCAGCCCCAGCATTTT.

The rearrangement uses TRBV4-2 and TRBJ2-7, with 10 bases identical to TRBD2. Germline V gene sequence: CDR1 LGHNA, CDR2 YNFKEQ. There are 15 residues in the CDR3. After removal of 4 bases from V and 2 bases from J, the junction contained 5 bases not matched to a gene. This CDR3 reads CASSPLAGGPYEQYF. DNA for the CDR3: TGTGCCAGCAGCCCCTTAGCGGGGGGTCCCTACGAGCAGTACTTC.

This chain links TRBV18 with TRBJ1-4, with D uncertain. CDR3 size: 14 residues. Germline CDR1 is KGHSH and CDR2 is LQKENI. Trimming removed 7 bases at V and 7 bases at J, with 16 bases between. The CDR3 loop is CASCSEPGGEKLFF. The CDR3 coding sequence is TGTGCCAGCTGTTCCGAGCCCGGCGGTGAAAAACTGTTTTTT.

CDR3 residues: CASSFGQALFNQPQHF. The CDR3 nucleotides read TGTGCCAGCAGTTTCGGACAGGCCCTCTTCAATCAGCCCCAGCATTTT. The V call is TRBV6-2 or TRBV6-3, the J call TRBJ1-5; 7 bases are a match to TRBD1. The CDR3 covers 16 residues. Losses at the gene ends were 4 bases for V and 3 bases for J; bases not matched to a gene: 9. Germline V gene data show CDR1 as MNHEY and CDR2 as SVGEGT.

The V call is TRBV6-2 or TRBV6-3, the J call TRBJ2-7; a weak D match, TRBD1 (5 bases). Looked up from germline, CDR1 is MNHEY and CDR2 is SVGEGT. Trimming removed 5 bases from V and 6 bases from J, with 17 bases in between. This CDR3 has 14 amino acids. The CDR3 DNA sequence: TGTGCCAGCAGTCGCCCTCCCCAGGGCTCCGAGCAGTACTTC. This gives the protein CASSRPPQGSEQYF.

The J gene is TRBJ2-2, the V gene TRBV23-1, with 11 bases fitting TRBD1. TRBV23-1 carries the ORF label, with uncertain function. The CDR3 length is 16 residues. The V gene end was trimmed by 1 base and the J gene end by 5 bases; junction bases not matched to a gene: 3. The chain's CDR3 is CASSQWGQGGTGELFF. The CDR3 nucleotides are TGCGCCAGCAGTCAATGGGGACAGGGGGGTACCGGGGAGCTGTTTTTT.